This T cell receptor (beta chain) was found in a study of T cells after yellow fever vaccination. This CDR3 has 15 residues. CDR1 SGHVS and CDR2 FNYEAQ come from the germline V gene. V was cut by 5 bases and J by 1 base, with 11 bases left in between. TCRdb fed the 5' RACE reads into MiXCR, producing one record per CDR3 protein. Of roughly 300,000 distinct CDR3 sequences in the sample, around 7% were seen once. This clonotype was counted only a few times. This rearrangement joins TRBV7-6 to TRBJ2-2; D gene ambiguous. This receptor was obtained from a young man who received the YFV17D yellow fever vaccine. This specimen was PBMCs, taken roughly 47 days after the first yellow fever vaccination. The CDR3 spells CASSEHRVNTGELFF. DNA of the CDR3: TGTGCCAGCAGCGAACACCGGGTGAACACCGGGGAGCTGTTTTTT.